These 30 T cell receptor beta chains originate from one sample sequenced in a study of a mutant IDH1 vaccine in newly diagnosed glioma (dated by TCRdb to 2020 to 2022). Libraries were built with the immunoSEQ multiplex PCR assay. TCRdb retrieved this table from immuneACCESS and kept in-frame rearrangements only. Not all clones are present; in checked studies, unresolved V genes account for under half, and no reason is known for the remainder. Across this sample there are around 87,000 clones, with about four fifths seen only once. 7% to 9% of the sample belongs to the ten largest clones. This sample's time point label indicates: baseline, week 1 (first vaccination visit). Taken with the paper, the label for treatment or condition translates to: pre-vaccination baseline after standard-of-care therapy. Sequencing used PBMCs, obtained from a glioma patient treated with radiotherapy, temozolomide or both. These receptors all come from a woman in her forties or fifties with glioma.

This clone was detected once. V and J are TRBV28 and TRBJ1-4; no firm D call. With 7 bases removed from V and 6 bases from J, the gap between germline ends came to 3 bases. This CDR3 has 10 amino acids. From germline, CDR1 is MDHEN and CDR2 SYDVKM. The CDR3 DNA reads as TGTGCCAGCAAAGATGAAAAACTGTTTTTT. It is translated as CASKDEKLFF.

The chain combines TRBV5-1 with TRBJ1-3; weak D call: TRBD1 (5 bases). Germline V gene data show CDR1 as SGHRS and CDR2 as YFSETQ. V dropped 4 bases and J dropped 0 bases, with 11 bases sitting between them. This CDR3 is 15 amino acids long. The CDR3 region is CASSQGLRSGNTIYF. For the CDR3, the DNA is TGCGCCAGCAGCCAGGGACTGCGCTCTGGAAACACCATATATTTT.

CDR3 sequence: CASSVDHYEQYF. CDR3 bases: TGTGCCAGCAGCGTAGATCACTACGAGCAGTACTTC. The V call is TRBV9, the J call TRBJ2-7; D remains ambiguous. With 0 bases removed from V and 3 bases from J, the gap between germline ends came to 4 bases. CDR1 and CDR2 from the germline V gene are SGDLS and YYNGEE. The CDR3 totals 12 residues.

The chain has TRBV2 and TRBJ2-2; 10 bases match TRBD1. This CDR3 has 14 amino acids. Germline loops: CDR1 SNHLY, CDR2 FYNNEI. V gave up 4 bases and J gave up 6 bases; unmatched junction bases: 2. The CDR3 DNA reads TGTGCCAGCAGTGGCGACAGGGGGCCCGGGGAGCTGTTTTTT. Translation gives CASSGDRGPGELFF.

The J gene is TRBJ2-2, the V gene TRBV4-1; weak D call: TRBD1 (6 bases). This CDR3 region has 14 residues. Germline assignment: CDR1 MGHRA and CDR2 YSYEKL. The V end lost 1 base, the J end lost 6 bases, and 9 bases lay between the germline ends. CDR3 DNA sequence: TGCGCCAGCAGCCAAGGCTCAGGGGCCGGGGAGCTGTTTTTT. This sequence encodes CASSQGSGAGELFF.

The chain couples TRBV19 to TRBJ2-2; the match to TRBD1 covers 10 bases. This CDR3 has 18 residues. The germline V gene has CDR1 LNHDA and CDR2 SQIVND (reference sequence). Trimming removed 2 bases from V and 1 base from J; junction bases left unmatched: 7. CDR3 in DNA: TGTGCCAGTAGTATACCTAGGGACAGGGGCCTGAACACCGGGGAGCTGTTTTTT. Its protein is CASSIPRDRGLNTGELFF.

A single count supports this clone. The chain uses TRBV29-1 and TRBJ2-7; 8 bases map to TRBD1. Germline CDR1 is SQVTM and CDR2 is ANQGSEA. V dropped 6 bases and J dropped 11; count of bases not matched to a gene: 15. This CDR3 comprises 13 residues. CDR3 sequence (DNA): TGCAGCGTGGGGGGCCTCGACAGGGGAAAGGAGTACTTC. This codes for CSVGGLDRGKEYF.

This chain links TRBV6-1 with TRBJ1-1; possible D gene TRBD1, 6 bases. CDR3 length: 15 amino acids. Trimming took off 7 bases at V and 4 bases at J, with 19 bases between the two ends. CDR1 and CDR2 (germline): MNHNS, SASEGT. CDR3 bases: TGTGCCAGCACTCCGGGTCATAAAGGGGGCACTGAAGCTTTCTTT. It encodes CASTPGHKGGTEAFF.

The chain uses TRBV4-2 and TRBJ2-2; D is possibly TRBD1 or TRBD2 (5 bases each). Germline lookup yields CDR1 LGHNA and CDR2 YNFKEQ. The length of the CDR3 is 16 residues. Deletions cut 5 bases from V and 3 bases from J, with 16 bases between. For the CDR3, the DNA is TGTGCCAGCAGCAGAGTCGGACACGGGGACACCGGGGAGCTGTTTTTT. Its protein is CASSRVGHGDTGELFF.

J is TRBJ1-6 and V is TRBV6-6; 7 nucleotides agree with TRBD1. The V gene's germline CDR1 is MNHNY and CDR2 SVGAGI (reference sequence). Trimming took 3 bases from V and 10 from J; bases not matched to a gene: 6. This CDR3 has 14 amino acids. The chain's CDR3 is CASSYDRERSPLHF. CDR3 in DNA: TGTGCCAGCAGTTATGACAGGGAAAGATCACCCCTCCACTTT.

This rearrangement joins TRBV9 to TRBJ1-3, with TRBD1 as a possible D gene (6 bases). The CDR3 has 17 amino acids. V was trimmed by 0 bases and J by 0 bases, leaving 13 bases between them. Germline lookup yields CDR1 SGDLS and CDR2 YYNGEE. The chain's CDR3 is CASSVAGGQSSGNTIYF. CDR3 coding DNA: TGTGCCAGCAGCGTAGCGGGGGGGCAATCCTCTGGAAACACCATATATTTT.

The chain links TRBV4-1 to TRBJ2-7; D is possibly TRBD1 or TRBD2 (5 bases each). Trimming shortened V by 4 bases and J by 6 bases, and 13 bases separated the two germline ends. The length of the CDR3 is 13 residues. Germline V CDR1 and CDR2: MGHRA, YSYEKL. CDR3 sequence: CASSPGLAREQYF. The CDR3 coding sequence is TGCGCCAGCAGCCCAGGGCTAGCACGCGAGCAGTACTTC.

V gene TRBV6-5 combines with J gene TRBJ1-1, with a tentative D call TRBD1 (5 bases). The CDR3 spans 11 residues. The V gene lost 2 bases and the J gene lost 7 bases, with 5 bases spanning the gap. Germline values: CDR1 MNHEY, CDR2 SVGAGI. In DNA, the CDR3 is TGTGCCAGCAGTTACCAGGGTGAAGCTTTCTTT. Its protein product is CASSYQGEAFF.

The J gene is TRBJ2-1, the V gene TRBV5-6, with 8 bases lining up with TRBD1. Germline V gene sequence: CDR1 SGHDT, CDR2 YYEEEE. J gave up 10 bases and V 5 bases, and 20 bases lay outside the gene matches. CDR3 length equals 17 residues. DNA for the CDR3: TGTGCCAGCAGTCAACCACCCGGACAGGGCTTTCCTCCCGAGCAGTTCTTC. This codes for CASSQPPGQGFPPEQFF.

In nucleotides, the CDR3 is TGTGCCAGCCAGCCATGGGGGACTAATGAAAAACTGTTTTTT. Translating gives CASQPWGTNEKLFF. The V gene is TRBV19, the J gene TRBJ1-4, with D perhaps matching TRBD1 (5 bases). The germline CDR1 and CDR2 sequences are LNHDA and SQIVND (reference sequence). The CDR3 contains 14 residues. The V end was cut by 9 bases, the J end by 2 bases, with 13 bases between.

This clone was observed a handful of times. This chain links TRBV6-1 with TRBJ1-6; 9 positions match TRBD1. This CDR3 spans 15 amino acids. Germline trimming cut 6 bases from V and 4 bases from J; bases unmatched to any gene: 4. Germline assignment: CDR1 MNHNS and CDR2 SASEGT. Written as DNA, the CDR3 is TGTGCCAGCAGCCAGGACAGGGGATATAATTCACCCCTCCACTTT. This sequence encodes CASSQDRGYNSPLHF.

The rearrangement uses TRBV5-1 and TRBJ2-7, with D unresolved. V was trimmed by 2 bases and J by 0 bases, leaving 3 bases between them. The CDR3 contains 12 residues. Germline CDR1 SGHRS, CDR2 YFSETQ. The CDR3 nucleotides read TGCGCCAGCAGCTTCGGCTCCTACGAGCAGTACTTC. It translates to CASSFGSYEQYF.

This chain uses TRBV27 with TRBJ2-7, with 7 bases lining up with TRBD1. Germline trimming cut 6 bases from V and 2 bases from J; bases unmatched to any gene: 10. The CDR3 consists of 15 residues. CDR1 and CDR2 (germline): MNHEY, SMNVEV (reference sequence). For the CDR3, the DNA is TGTGCCAGCAGCCAAACGCGGACAGGAGCCTACGAGCAGTACTTC. Translation gives CASSQTRTGAYEQYF.

V is TRBV7-2 and J is TRBJ1-6; D may be TRBD1 (5 bases). V lost 5 bases to trimming and J lost 11 bases, with 16 bases between them. The germline V gene encodes CDR1 SGHTA and CDR2 FQGNSA. This CDR3 has 14 amino acids. CDR3 loop: CASSLGDLRAPLHF. The CDR3 DNA reads TGTGCCAGCAGCCTAGGGGACTTGAGGGCACCCCTCCACTTT.

The chain recombines TRBV10-3 with TRBJ2-5, with D possibly matching TRBD1 (5 bases). The CDR3 has 14 amino acids. Between the trimmed V and J ends, which lost 0 bases and 5 bases, there was a span of 10 bases. Germline lookup yields CDR1 ENHRY and CDR2 SYGVKD. The CDR3 is CAISESLGRETQYF. CDR3 sequence (DNA): TGTGCCATCAGTGAGTCATTGGGGCGGGAGACCCAGTACTTC.

V gene TRBV28 combines with J gene TRBJ2-3; 11 nucleotides line up with TRBD1. The germline V gene encodes CDR1 MDHEN and CDR2 SYDVKM. With 6 bases clipped from V and 4 bases from J, the junction kept 6 bases outside the gene matches. The CDR3 has 15 amino acids. CDR3 in amino acids: CASRLAGQGADTQYF. CDR3 sequence (DNA): TGTGCCAGCAGACTCGCGGGACAGGGGGCAGATACGCAGTATTTT.

The chain has TRBV2 and TRBJ1-4; D not resolved. Germline V lookup: CDR1 SNHLY, CDR2 FYNNEI. The CDR3 extends over 14 amino acids. V lost 7 bases and J 8 bases, leaving 17 bases between the germline ends. CDR3 protein: CASKTDTLLEKLFF. The CDR3 bases are TGTGCCAGCAAAACTGACACGTTGCTCGAAAAACTGTTTTTT. Complete variable domain (other parts from reference TRBV2 and TRBJ1-4): EPEVTQTPSHQVTQMGQEVILRCVPISNHLYFYWYRQILGQKVEFLVSFYNNEISEKSEIFDDQFSVERPDGSNFTLKIRSTKLEDSAMYFCASKTDTLLEKLFFGSGTQLSVL.

V usage is TRBV7-9 and J usage is TRBJ2-5; 11 nucleotides agree with TRBD1. V was pared by 4 bases and J by 2 bases, with 3 bases of the junction left unmatched. Germline CDR1 SEHNR, CDR2 FQNEAQ (reference sequence). The CDR3 spans 15 residues. For the CDR3, the DNA is TGTGCCAGCAGCTCGGGACAGGGGGGACAAGAGACCCAGTACTTC. It encodes CASSSGQGGQETQYF.

This clone was seen only a few times. The chain carries TRBV9 and TRBJ1-2; 8 bases line up with TRBD1. The CDR3 has 13 amino acids. V gave up 1 base and J gave up 8 bases; unmatched junction bases: 4. Germline V lookup: CDR1 SGDLS, CDR2 YYNGEE. Here the CDR3 reads CASSVQGARGYTF. The CDR3 DNA is TGTGCCAGCAGCGTACAGGGGGCGCGGGGCTACACCTTC.

The gene calls are TRBV5-1 and TRBJ1-1; D is possibly TRBD1 (5 bases). Germline V lookup: CDR1 SGHRS, CDR2 YFSETQ. The CDR3 covers 15 residues. V dropped 0 bases and J dropped 2 bases, with 11 bases sitting between them. The CDR3 DNA reads TGCGCCAGCAGCTTGGGGGGCCAGATTAACACTGAAGCTTTCTTT. Translating gives CASSLGGQINTEAFF.

The chain is built from TRBV7-8 and TRBJ1-1; perhaps TRBD1 as D (6 bases). The V end was cut by 5 bases, the J end by 3 bases, with 13 bases between. Germline V CDR1 and CDR2: SGHVS, FQNEAQ. The CDR3 loop spans 14 amino acids. The chain's CDR3 is CASSTGHADTEAFF. CDR3 nucleotide sequence: TGTGCCAGCAGCACGGGACACGCCGACACTGAAGCTTTCTTT. The complete variable domain, with remaining parts taken from reference TRBV7-8 and TRBJ1-1, reads GAGVSQSPRYKVAKRGQDVALRCDPISGHVSLFWYQQALGQGPEFLTYFQNEAQLDKSGLPSDRFFAERPEGSVSTLKIQRTQQEDSAVYLCASSTGHADTEAFFGQGTRLTVV.

The rearrangement uses TRBV4-3 and TRBJ2-3; D uncertain. V shed 0 bases and J shed 2 bases, with 3 bases lying between them. This CDR3 comprises 13 residues. Per the germline V gene, CDR1 is LGHNA and CDR2 is YSLEER. CDR3 bases: TGCGCCAGCAGCCAAGAACTCACAGATACGCAGTATTTT. Translated: CASSQELTDTQYF.

The CDR3 reads CASSYSTGRNQPQHF. The CDR3 nucleotides read TGTGCCAGCAGTTACTCAACAGGGCGCAATCAGCCCCAGCATTTT. The chain is built from TRBV6-6 and TRBJ1-5, with D tentatively TRBD1 (6 bases). CDR1 is MNHNY and CDR2 is SVGAGI in the germline V gene (reference sequence). The V end was cut by 0 bases, the J end by 2 bases, with 8 bases between. The CDR3 contains 15 residues.

For the CDR3, the DNA is TGTGCCATCAGTGAGAGGCAGGGGCCAAGCTCTGGGGCCAACGTCCTGACTTTC. Translating gives CAISERQGPSSGANVLTF. This chain links TRBV10-3 with TRBJ2-6; perhaps TRBD1 as D (6 bases). Between the trimmed V and J ends, which lost 2 bases and 0 bases, there was a span of 14 bases. CDR1 and CDR2 from the germline V gene are ENHRY and SYGVKD. The CDR3 loop spans 18 amino acids.

CDR3 coding DNA: TGCGCCAGCAGCACCCGACAGGGGGGAGAGACCCAGTACTTC. Translating gives CASSTRQGGETQYF. V is TRBV4-1 and J is TRBJ2-5; 9 bases match TRBD1. The CDR3 extends over 14 amino acids. Germline CDR1 reads MGHRA; CDR2 reads YSYEKL. Trimming took 5 bases from V and 4 from J; bases not matched to a gene: 5.